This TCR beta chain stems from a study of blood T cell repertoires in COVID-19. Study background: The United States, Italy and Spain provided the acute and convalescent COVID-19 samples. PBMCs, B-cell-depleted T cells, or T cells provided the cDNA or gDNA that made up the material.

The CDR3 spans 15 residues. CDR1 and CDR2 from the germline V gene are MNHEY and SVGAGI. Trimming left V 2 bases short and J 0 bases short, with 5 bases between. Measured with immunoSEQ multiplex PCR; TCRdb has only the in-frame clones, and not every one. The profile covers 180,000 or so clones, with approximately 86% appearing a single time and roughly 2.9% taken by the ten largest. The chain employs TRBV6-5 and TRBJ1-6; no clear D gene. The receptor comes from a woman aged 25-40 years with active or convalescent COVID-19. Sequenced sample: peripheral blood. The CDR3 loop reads CASSYGSSYNSPLHF. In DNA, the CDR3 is TGTGCCAGCAGTTACGGCAGCTCCTATAATTCACCCCTCCACTTT.